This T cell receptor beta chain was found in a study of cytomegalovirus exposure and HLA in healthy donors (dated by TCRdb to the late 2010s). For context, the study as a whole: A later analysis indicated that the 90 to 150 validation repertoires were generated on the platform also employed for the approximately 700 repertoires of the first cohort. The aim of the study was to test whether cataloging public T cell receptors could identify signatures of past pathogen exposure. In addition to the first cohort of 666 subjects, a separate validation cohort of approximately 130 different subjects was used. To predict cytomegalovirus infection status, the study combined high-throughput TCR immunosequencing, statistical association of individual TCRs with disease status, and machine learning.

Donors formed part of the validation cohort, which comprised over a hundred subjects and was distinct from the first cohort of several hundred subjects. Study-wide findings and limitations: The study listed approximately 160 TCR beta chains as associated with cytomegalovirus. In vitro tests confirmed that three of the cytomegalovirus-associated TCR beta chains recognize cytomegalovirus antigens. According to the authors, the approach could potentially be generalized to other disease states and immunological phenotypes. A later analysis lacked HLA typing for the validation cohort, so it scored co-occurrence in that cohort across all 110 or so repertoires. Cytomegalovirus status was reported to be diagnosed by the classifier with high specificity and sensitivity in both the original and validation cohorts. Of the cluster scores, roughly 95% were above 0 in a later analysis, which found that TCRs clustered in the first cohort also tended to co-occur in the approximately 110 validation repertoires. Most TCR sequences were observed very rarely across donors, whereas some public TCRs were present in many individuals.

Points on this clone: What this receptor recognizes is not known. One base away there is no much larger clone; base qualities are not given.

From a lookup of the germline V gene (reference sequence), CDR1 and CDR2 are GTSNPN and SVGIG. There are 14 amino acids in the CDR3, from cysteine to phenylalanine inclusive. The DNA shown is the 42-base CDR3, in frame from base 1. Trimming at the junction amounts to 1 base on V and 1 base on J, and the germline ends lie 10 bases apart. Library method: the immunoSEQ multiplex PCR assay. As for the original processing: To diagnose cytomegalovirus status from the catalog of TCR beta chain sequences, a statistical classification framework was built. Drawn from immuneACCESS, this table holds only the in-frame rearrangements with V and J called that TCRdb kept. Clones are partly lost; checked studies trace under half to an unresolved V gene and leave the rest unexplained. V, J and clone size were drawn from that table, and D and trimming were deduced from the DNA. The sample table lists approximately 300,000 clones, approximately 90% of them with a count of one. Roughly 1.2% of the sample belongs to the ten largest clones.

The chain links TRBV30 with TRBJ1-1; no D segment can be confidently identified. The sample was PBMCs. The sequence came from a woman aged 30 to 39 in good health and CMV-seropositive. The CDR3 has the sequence CAWSGLSPNTEAFF. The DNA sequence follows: TGTGCCTGGAGTGGTTTGTCACCGAACACTGAAGCTTTCTTT.